Listed below are T cell receptor beta chains from one sample, sequenced in a study of T cell changes during pregnancy in multiple sclerosis. Measured with immunoSEQ multiplex PCR; TCRdb has only the in-frame clones, and not every one. The sample yields 65,000 to 95,000 clones, approximately 94% seen once. Sequenced here: peripheral blood, sampled after pregnancy. These receptors originate from a female donor in good health, enrolled as a control in a pregnancy study. The CDR3 runs from the conserved cysteine through the conserved F or W. Each record gives: J gene, V gene, D gene, clone size, CDR3 protein, CDR3 DNA. The D gene is left open where the match is weak. Only part of the rows carry a size: once, few, many, or a class if the clone is expanded.

J gene: TRBJ1-2; V gene: TRBV5-6; D gene: -; clone size: many; CDR3 protein: CASSLGQAVYGYTF; CDR3 DNA: TGTGCCAGCAGCTTGGGACAGGCTGTCTATGGCTACACCTTC
J gene: TRBJ2-3; V gene: TRBV6-5; D gene: TRBD2; clone size: -; CDR3 protein: CASSRAGGRTDTQYF; CDR3 DNA: TGTGCCAGCAGCCGAGCGGGAGGGAGAACAGATACGCAGTATTTT
J gene: TRBJ2-1; V gene: TRBV29-1; D gene: TRBD2; clone size: -; CDR3 protein: CSAYPTSGTNEQFF; CDR3 DNA: TGCAGCGCCTACCCGACTAGCGGGACCAATGAGCAGTTCTTC
J gene: TRBJ1-1; V gene: TRBV7-9; D gene: TRBD1; clone size: -; CDR3 protein: CASSWRDRGVYSF; CDR3 DNA: TGTGCCAGCAGCTGGAGGGACAGGGGTGTATACAGCTTT
J gene: TRBJ2-7; V gene: TRBV6-1; D gene: -; clone size: -; CDR3 protein: CASRVLGPGRYEQYF; CDR3 DNA: TGTGCCAGCAGGGTCTTGGGCCCTGGGCGATACGAGCAGTACTTC
J gene: TRBJ2-7; V gene: TRBV7-9; D gene: TRBD1; clone size: -; CDR3 protein: CASSLEAGNRGPFLYEQYF; CDR3 DNA: TGTGCCAGCAGCTTAGAGGCGGGGAACAGGGGGCCTTTTTTGTACGAGCAGTACTTC
J gene: TRBJ1-5; V gene: TRBV18; D gene: TRBD1; clone size: -; CDR3 protein: CASSAPGTASNQPQHF; CDR3 DNA: TGTGCCAGCTCAGCTCCCGGGACAGCCAGCAATCAGCCCCAGCATTTT
J gene: TRBJ1-2; V gene: TRBV19; D gene: -; clone size: -; CDR3 protein: CASSTGGLGGYGYTF; CDR3 DNA: TGTGCCAGTAGTACCGGAGGTTTGGGGGGCTATGGCTACACCTTC
J gene: TRBJ1-2; V gene: TRBV10-3; D gene: -; clone size: -; CDR3 protein: CAISEGSNYGYTF; CDR3 DNA: TGTGCCATCAGTGAGGGTAGCAACTATGGCTACACCTTC
J gene: TRBJ1-4; V gene: TRBV27; D gene: -; clone size: -; CDR3 protein: CASRSLGPTNEKLFF; CDR3 DNA: TGTGCCAGCCGCTCTTTGGGCCCAACTAATGAAAAACTGTTTTTT
J gene: TRBJ2-1; V gene: TRBV18; D gene: -; clone size: -; CDR3 protein: CASSPDSTYNEQFF; CDR3 DNA: TGTGCCAGCTCACCAGACTCCACCTACAATGAGCAGTTCTTC
J gene: TRBJ2-1; V gene: TRBV11-1; D gene: TRBD1; clone size: -; CDR3 protein: CASSLDGRGNEQFF; CDR3 DNA: TGTGCCAGCAGCTTAGATGGCAGGGGGAATGAGCAGTTCTTC
J gene: TRBJ2-1; V gene: TRBV9; D gene: TRBD1; clone size: -; CDR3 protein: CASSPGTGSYEQFF; CDR3 DNA: TGTGCCAGCAGCCCCGGGACAGGGTCCTATGAGCAGTTCTTC
J gene: TRBJ1-4; V gene: TRBV7-2; D gene: TRBD1; clone size: once; CDR3 protein: CASSFSDRNEKLFF; CDR3 DNA: TGTGCCAGCAGCTTCTCGGACAGGAATGAAAAACTGTTTTTT
J gene: TRBJ2-7; V gene: TRBV7-8; D gene: TRBD1; clone size: once; CDR3 protein: CASSREAGTGLSYEQYF; CDR3 DNA: TGTGCCAGCAGCAGAGAAGCCGGGACAGGATTGTCCTACGAGCAGTACTTC
J gene: TRBJ2-1; V gene: TRBV5-3; D gene: TRBD1; clone size: -; CDR3 protein: CARSLSGTDYNEQFF; CDR3 DNA: TGTGCCAGAAGCTTGTCAGGGACAGACTACAATGAGCAGTTCTTC
J gene: TRBJ2-1; V gene: TRBV7-9; D gene: -; clone size: -; CDR3 protein: CASSLDVETPPFF; CDR3 DNA: TGTGCCAGCAGCTTAGACGTGGAGACTCCCCCGTTCTTC
J gene: TRBJ2-7; V gene: TRBV10-3; D gene: -; clone size: -; CDR3 protein: CAIRGGLTSYEQYF; CDR3 DNA: TGTGCCATCAGGGGTGGGCTGACCTCCTACGAGCAGTACTTC
J gene: TRBJ1-2; V gene: TRBV7-2; D gene: -; clone size: -; CDR3 protein: CASSSQPRGNYGYTF; CDR3 DNA: TGTGCCAGCAGCTCCCAACCCAGGGGAAACTATGGCTACACCTTC
J gene: TRBJ1-2; V gene: TRBV18; D gene: -; clone size: -; CDR3 protein: CASSHSENYGYTF; CDR3 DNA: TGTGCCAGCTCACATTCCGAGAACTATGGCTACACCTTC
J gene: TRBJ1-1; V gene: TRBV6-6; D gene: TRBD1; clone size: -; CDR3 protein: CASSKTGANTEAFF; CDR3 DNA: TGTGCCAGCAGTAAGACAGGGGCGAACACTGAAGCTTTCTTT
J gene: TRBJ2-5; V gene: TRBV4-3; D gene: TRBD2; clone size: -; CDR3 protein: CASSQVEREEKETQYF; CDR3 DNA: TGCGCCAGCAGCCAAGTTGAGCGGGAGGAAAAAGAGACCCAGTACTTC
J gene: TRBJ1-4; V gene: TRBV2; D gene: TRBD1; clone size: -; CDR3 protein: CASKQGGEKLFF; CDR3 DNA: TGTGCCAGCAAGCAGGGGGGTGAAAAACTGTTTTTT
J gene: TRBJ2-5; V gene: TRBV6-1; D gene: TRBD2; clone size: -; CDR3 protein: CATHKGGAGEETQYF; CDR3 DNA: TGTGCCACCCACAAGGGAGGGGCGGGAGAAGAGACCCAGTACTTC